This TCR beta chain was identified during a study of shared clonotypes between healthy human individuals. Notes on the study in general: Relative to their counterparts shared across all four donors, non-shared clonotypes exhibited diminished generation probabilities.

With respect to this clone: Antigen: not known.

The investigators split CD4+ cells into a CD45RA+ naive subset and a CD45RA-negative memory subset. Method: immunoSEQ multiplex PCR; TCRdb's copy keeps in-frame clones and lacks some. The table shows some 2 million clones, with 85% to 95% occurring only once. Germline V gene sequence: CDR1 MNHNY, CDR2 SVGAGI (reference sequence). The CDR3 has 15 residues. Trimming took 5 bases from V and 1 from J; bases not matched to a gene: 3. The rearrangement joins TRBV6-6 to TRBJ1-1; 11 positions match TRBD1. The sample was naive CD4+ T cells sorted from blood. Subset of the sample: CD45RA+ positively selected. The TCR comes from a man between 18 and 29 years old in good health. CDR3 DNA sequence: TGTGCCAGCAGTCGGACAGGGGGCACGAACACTGAAGCTTTCTTT. Translating it yields CASSRTGGTNTEAFF.